Listed here are 30 T cell receptor beta chains from one sample, sequenced in a study of cytomegalovirus exposure and HLA in healthy donors. Using immunoSEQ multiplex PCR, the repertoire was profiled, and TCRdb retains in-frame clones only, with some absent. The sample carries roughly 150,000 clones, approximately 96% recorded once. Source material: PBMCs. The receptors derive from a woman younger than 35 in good health and CMV-seronegative.

The chain links TRBV6-1 to TRBJ1-5, with D possibly TRBD1 on 5 matching bases. The CDR3 is 13 amino acids. The germline V gene has CDR1 MNHNS and CDR2 SASEGT. The V gene lost 6 bases and the J gene lost 9 bases, with 15 bases spanning the gap. This CDR3 reads CASRPWRDGPQHF. The DNA for the CDR3 is TGTGCCAGCAGGCCCTGGCGGGACGGGCCCCAGCATTTT.

J is TRBJ2-3 and V is TRBV14; 9 positions agree with TRBD1. Germline V gene data show CDR1 as SGHDN and CDR2 as FVKESK. The CDR3 sequence is 16 residues long. V shed 0 bases, J shed 1 base, and the junction held 2 bases outside the gene matches. CDR3 sequence: CASSQEGDRGTDTQYF. The CDR3 DNA reads TGTGCCAGCAGCCAAGAGGGGGACAGGGGCACAGATACGCAGTATTTT.

This clone was picked up one time. The chain carries TRBV4-3 and TRBJ1-2; TRBD1 matches 7 bases. Losses at the gene ends were 3 bases for V and 5 bases for J; bases not matched to a gene: 6. The CDR3 runs to 14 residues. Germline loops: CDR1 LGHNA, CDR2 YSLEER. This CDR3 is CASSHLGTDYGYTF. DNA of the CDR3: TGCGCCAGCAGCCACCTCGGGACAGATTATGGCTACACCTTC.

This clone was detected once. The chain has TRBV10-3 and TRBJ2-3, with unresolved D. Trimming removed 6 bases at V and 0 bases at J, with 10 bases between. CDR3 length equals 14 residues. Germline V gene data show CDR1 as ENHRY and CDR2 as SYGVKD. The CDR3 region is CAIRFQASTDTQYF. CDR3 nucleotides: TGTGCCATCAGGTTTCAAGCCAGCACAGATACGCAGTATTTT.

V gene TRBV19 combines with J gene TRBJ2-6; D is perhaps TRBD1 (6 bases). Germline lookup yields CDR1 LNHDA and CDR2 SQIVND (reference sequence). Trimming took 4 bases from V and 2 from J, leaving 9 bases between them. The CDR3 covers 15 residues. The DNA for the CDR3 is TGTGCCAGTAGTAGGAACAGGGCTGGGGCCAACGTCCTGACTTTC. This gives the protein CASSRNRAGANVLTF.

The chain combines TRBV9 with TRBJ2-3; weak D call: TRBD2 (5 bases). This CDR3 comprises 15 residues. V lost 0 bases to trimming and J lost 2 bases, with 10 bases between them. CDR1 SGDLS and CDR2 YYNGEE come from the germline V gene. Here the CDR3 DNA reads TGTGCCAGCAGCGTAGGCCTACGGGACACAGATACGCAGTATTTT. Its translation is CASSVGLRDTDTQYF.

The chain uses TRBV7-2 and TRBJ1-2; no clear D. The CDR3 sequence is 13 residues long. Germline V lookup: CDR1 SGHTA, CDR2 FQGNSA. V lost 1 base and J 5 bases, leaving 8 bases between the germline ends. The CDR3 sequence is CASSLVRSYGYTF. The CDR3 DNA sequence: TGTGCCAGCAGCTTAGTCAGGTCGTATGGCTACACCTTC. The full variable domain, with the rest looked up from reference TRBV7-2 and TRBJ1-2, is GAGVSQSPSNKVTEKGKDVELRCDPISGHTALYWYRQSLGQGLEFLIYFQGNSAPDKSGLPSDRFSAERTGGSVSTLTIQRTQQEDSAVYLCASSLVRSYGYTFGSGTRLTVV.

The chain has TRBV5-4 and TRBJ1-6, with TRBD1 matching 9 bases. The ends lost 3 bases at V and 6 bases at J; junction bases unmatched: 4. Per the germline V gene, CDR1 is SGHNT and CDR2 is YYREEE (reference sequence). The CDR3 extends over 15 amino acids. CDR3 sequence (DNA): TGTGCCAGCAGCTCCGGGGACAGGGCTAATTCACCCCTCCACTTT. It is translated as CASSSGDRANSPLHF.

The chain is built from TRBV7-2 and TRBJ2-3, with 10 bases identical to TRBD2. J gave up 0 bases and V 5 bases, and 8 bases lay outside the gene matches. Germline V gives CDR1 SGHTA, CDR2 FQGNSA. The CDR3 runs to 17 residues. CDR3 nucleotide sequence: TGTGCCAGCAGCCGCCAACTAGCGGGGATTAGCACAGATACGCAGTATTTT. Its translation: CASSRQLAGISTDTQYF.

The rearrangement joins TRBV6-5 to TRBJ2-1, with 11 nucleotides matching TRBD2. Germline V gene lookup returns CDR1 MNHEY and CDR2 SVGAGI. Trimming removed 7 bases from V and 9 bases from J; junction bases left unmatched: 11. The CDR3 is 15 residues long. CDR3 sequence: CASTLTSGAFFEQFF. CDR3 sequence (DNA): TGTGCCAGCACCCTGACTAGCGGGGCGTTCTTTGAGCAGTTCTTC.

The J gene is TRBJ2-1, the V gene TRBV19, with TRBD2 matching 10 bases. V lost 5 bases, J lost 4 bases, and 8 bases stayed unmatched. The CDR3 is 16 residues long. CDR1 is LNHDA, CDR2 SQIVND, per germline (reference sequence). The CDR3 nucleotides read TGTGCCAGTAGTGTCGAAGCGGGGGGGCCTTACAATGAGCAGTTCTTC. Translation: CASSVEAGGPYNEQFF.

The CDR3 spells CSVELPRTSATYEQYF. The CDR3 DNA follows: TGCAGCGTTGAGCTGCCCAGAACGTCCGCAACCTACGAGCAGTACTTC. V usage is TRBV29-1 and J usage is TRBJ2-7, with D unclear. The CDR3 totals 16 residues. V lost 3 bases and J 2 bases, leaving 20 bases between the germline ends. The germline V gene has CDR1 SQVTM and CDR2 ANQGSEA.

The V and J genes are TRBV11-2 and TRBJ2-1, with 9 bases matching TRBD2. Germline loops: CDR1 SGHAT, CDR2 FQNNGV. V was clipped by 4 bases and J by 7 bases; unmatched bases: 8. This CDR3 has 15 amino acids. Written as DNA, the CDR3 is TGTGCCAGCAGCTGGGGGGCGGGACTAGCAAATGAGCAGTTCTTC. Translating it yields CASSWGAGLANEQFF.

The chain joins TRBV7-9 to TRBJ2-1; 8 bases agree with TRBD2. V lost 5 bases to trimming and J lost 0 bases; unmatched junction nucleotides: 6. Germline V gives CDR1 SEHNR, CDR2 FQNEAQ (reference sequence). The CDR3 contains 16 residues. CDR3 protein: CASSRLAGGSYNEQFF. The DNA of the CDR3 is TGTGCCAGCAGCCGACTGGCGGGGGGCTCCTACAATGAGCAGTTCTTC.

The V gene is TRBV18, the J gene TRBJ2-3; D ambiguous. The CDR3 spans 15 residues. Germline V gene data show CDR1 as KGHSH and CDR2 as LQKENI. V gave up 1 base and J gave up 3 bases, with 11 bases separating them. CDR3 coding DNA: TGTGCCAGCTCACCACTAGTAGCTGGTACAGATACGCAGTATTTT. Its protein is CASSPLVAGTDTQYF.

The genes are TRBV5-4 and TRBJ2-2, with D tentatively TRBD2 (5 bases). Germline-derived CDR1 and CDR2 are SGHNT and YYREEE (reference sequence). The V end was cut by 3 bases, the J end by 4 bases, with 13 bases between. CDR3 length: 15 amino acids. CDR3 in DNA: TGTGCCAGCAGCTCGGACGGGAAAAGCACCGGGGAGCTGTTTTTT. Translated, it gives CASSSDGKSTGELFF. Full variable domain (missing parts from reference TRBV5-4 and TRBJ2-2): ETGVTQSPTHLIKTRGQQVTLRCSSQSGHNTVSWYQQALGQGPQFIFQYYREEENGRGNFPPRFSGLQFPNYSSELNVNALELDDSALYLCASSSDGKSTGELFFGEGSRLTVL.

This sequence joins TRBV9 and TRBJ1-4, with no clear D. Germline lookup yields CDR1 SGDLS and CDR2 YYNGEE. The CDR3 has 14 amino acids. The germline V and J ends were trimmed by 0 bases and 8 bases, with 11 bases remaining between them. CDR3 loop: CASSVGGGNEKLFF. For the CDR3, the DNA is TGTGCCAGCAGCGTAGGTGGAGGGAACGAAAAACTGTTTTTT.

The V gene is TRBV12-2, the J gene TRBJ1-6; the table assigns TRBD1, which was not confirmed against the DNA. TRBV12-2 is given as a pseudogene. The CDR3 runs to 20 residues. The CDR3 here is CASRPDSGVSFDSYNSPLHF. The CDR3, as DNA: TGTGCAAGTCGCCCTGATTCAGGGGTATCTTTCGACTCCTATAATTCACCCCTCCACTTT.

The CDR3 is CASSQNRETQYF. The DNA for the CDR3 is TGCGCCAGCAGCCAAAACAGAGAGACCCAGTACTTC. The chain uses TRBV4-1 and TRBJ2-5; no clear D. CDR3 size: 12 residues. Per the germline V gene, CDR1 is MGHRA and CDR2 is YSYEKL. The ends were cut back, 2 bases at V and 4 bases at J, with 5 bases in the middle.

J is TRBJ1-2 and V is TRBV6-5; D call uncertain. The CDR3 has 13 residues. V was shortened by 5 bases and J by 2 bases, with 9 bases between the two germline ends. CDR1 MNHEY and CDR2 SVGAGI come from the germline V gene. CDR3 DNA: TGTGCCAGCAGTCCGTCCGGGAACTATGGCTACACCTTC. It yields the protein CASSPSGNYGYTF.

The J gene is TRBJ2-2, the V gene TRBV7-2, with TRBD1 identical over 7 bases. The CDR3 covers 16 residues. V was clipped by 2 bases and J by 5 bases; unmatched bases: 8. Germline values: CDR1 SGHTA, CDR2 FQGNSA. This CDR3 is CASSLYRARGTGELFF. CDR3 bases: TGTGCCAGCAGCTTATATAGGGCCAGGGGGACCGGGGAGCTGTTTTTT.

J is TRBJ2-7 and V is TRBV5-1, with TRBD1 matching over 9 bases. The CDR3 is 14 residues long. Germline-derived CDR1 and CDR2 are SGHRS and YFSETQ. V trimming: 4 bases; J trimming: 0 bases; junction bases outside the gene matches: 2. CDR3 region: CASSRDRASYEQYF. DNA for the CDR3: TGCGCCAGCAGCCGGGACAGGGCCTCCTACGAGCAGTACTTC.

The rearrangement links TRBV5-4 to TRBJ1-2; TRBD1 matches at 11 bases. The CDR3 length is 18 residues. The ends lost 2 bases at V and 5 bases at J; junction bases unmatched: 14. CDR1 SGHNT and CDR2 YYREEE come from the germline V gene (reference sequence). CDR3 sequence reads: CASSFGVGTGGGYYGYTF. The CDR3, as DNA: TGTGCCAGCAGCTTTGGCGTCGGGACAGGGGGAGGCTATTATGGCTACACCTTC.

The chain joins TRBV19 to TRBJ1-1; tentative D call: TRBD1 (5 bases). The V and J ends lost 7 bases and 6 bases respectively, with 18 bases between them. The V gene's germline CDR1 is LNHDA and CDR2 SQIVND (reference sequence). The length of the CDR3 is 14 residues. The CDR3: CASTWTSEDAEAFF. Here the CDR3 DNA reads TGTGCCAGTACCTGGACATCCGAGGACGCTGAAGCTTTCTTT. Supplemented by reference TRBV19 and TRBJ1-1, the full variable domain reads DGGITQSPKYLFRKEGQNVTLSCEQNLNHDAMYWYRQDPGQGLRLIYYSQIVNDFQKGDIAEGYSVSREKKESFPLTVTSAQKNPTAFYLCASTWTSEDAEAFFGQGTRLTVV.

This clone appeared once. The CDR3 spells CASSPDRGNEQFF. The CDR3 region has the DNA TGTGCCAGCTCACCCGACAGGGGCAATGAGCAGTTCTTC. The genes are TRBV18 and TRBJ2-1; TRBD1 matches 8 bases. J gave up 6 bases and V 3 bases, and 1 base lay outside the gene matches. CDR1 KGHSH and CDR2 LQKENI come from the germline V gene. CDR3 length: 13 amino acids.

V is TRBV11-2 and J is TRBJ2-2, with 8 positions matching TRBD2. The trim removed 2 bases at V and 7 bases at J, leaving 12 bases unmatched. This CDR3 region has 17 residues. The germline V gene has CDR1 SGHAT and CDR2 FQNNGV. The DNA of the CDR3 is TGTGCCAGCAGCTTAACCGGGGGGGCTCTCCATCTCGGGGAGCTGTTTTTT. Protein sequence: CASSLTGGALHLGELFF.

V is TRBV11-3 and J is TRBJ2-7, with D hard to call. The V and J ends lost 3 bases and 3 bases respectively, with 12 bases between them. The CDR3 extends over 14 amino acids. The germline V gene encodes CDR1 SGHNT and CDR2 YENEEA. The CDR3 protein is CASSFRHSSYEQYF. The CDR3 bases are TGTGCCAGCAGCTTTAGGCACAGTAGCTACGAGCAGTACTTC.

This clone was found a few times. The chain joins TRBV27 to TRBJ2-1; 9 bases match TRBD1. CDR1 and CDR2 (germline): MNHEY, SMNVEV (reference sequence). The CDR3 covers 15 residues. Trimming took 8 bases from V and 4 from J; bases not matched to a gene: 9. CDR3 in DNA: TGTGCCAGCTGGCCCGACAGGGGGAGATACAATGAGCAGTTCTTC. Amino acid sequence: CASWPDRGRYNEQFF.

Only one count was recorded for this clone. The V and J genes are TRBV11-2 and TRBJ1-2, with TRBD1 matching 7 bases. J lost 2 bases, V lost 5 bases, and 2 bases had no gene match. The germline V gene has CDR1 SGHAT and CDR2 FQNNGV. The CDR3 extends over 13 amino acids. The CDR3 DNA reads as TGTGCCAGCAGCCGGGACAGAAACTATGGCTACACCTTC. It translates to CASSRDRNYGYTF.

The chain combines TRBV6-5 with TRBJ1-4; D remains unclear. Germline assignment: CDR1 MNHEY and CDR2 SVGAGI. V was cut by 6 bases and J by 4 bases, with 12 bases left in between. The CDR3 consists of 14 residues. This CDR3 reads CASRINQFNEKLFF. The DNA for the CDR3 is TGTGCCAGCAGGATTAACCAGTTTAATGAAAAACTGTTTTTT.